This T cell receptor (beta chain) was sequenced in a study of regulatory T cells. V lost 3 bases, J lost 1 base, and 4 bases lay in between. CDR3 length equals 14 residues. Germline V gene data show CDR1 as MDHEN and CDR2 as SYDVKM. Notes on the study in general: Skewed V and J usage and few unique V-J pairs marked patient repertoires, most in Tregs. In CD3G-deficient patients, conventional CD4+ T cells were enriched for hydrophobic CDR3 residues at positions 6 and 7.

The PCR used 52 TRBV and 13 TRBJ primers. Profiled with immunoSEQ multiplex PCR; TCRdb holds only in-frame clones, not every one. The repertoire holds some 30,000 clones, over 90% seen once, with 0.8% to 1% in the top ten. Autoimmunity was present in every CD3G-deficient patient, worse in two. At testing, patients were 2 to 39 years old, with reduced naive and increased memory T-cell proportions. Sorting split CD4+ cells into CD25-high CD127-low Tregs and CD25-low CD127-high conventional T cells. A word on this clone: The target antigen is unknown.

Sequencing input: conventional CD4+ T cells sorted from blood. This receptor was obtained from a child aged 2 to 10 with CD3G deficiency. The chain has TRBV28 and TRBJ2-6; D remains ambiguous. The CDR3, as DNA: TGTGCCAGCAGTTTGTATTCTGGGGCCAACGTCCTGACTTTC. Translated: CASSLYSGANVLTF.